The rows below give T cell receptor beta chains drawn from one sample of a study of cytomegalovirus exposure and HLA in healthy donors. Libraries were prepared by immunoSEQ multiplex PCR; TCRdb keeps only in-frame clonotypes and omits some of them. The sample has some 130,000 clones; the top ten hold approximately 1.6%. Sequences were obtained from PBMCs. All receptors derive from a woman in her thirties or forties in good health and CMV-seropositive. CDR3s include the opening cysteine and the closing phenylalanine or tryptophan.

TRBJ1-1 TRBV7-9 CASSPPGWNTEAFF
TRBJ2-6 TRBV6-1 CASSVSFGQVLSGANVLTF
TRBJ2-1 TRBV6-4 CASSKSGTGGNEQFF
TRBJ2-1 TRBV29-1 CSVVGSSGGDEQFF
TRBJ1-3 TRBV5-4 CASSFRGGGNTIYF
TRBJ1-1 TRBV21-1 CASSKGRQGRMNTEAFF
NA TRBV2 CASSVRTSGRNRNEQYF
TRBJ1-5 TRBV19 CATAPVTGGRQPQHF
TRBJ2-3 TRBV7-8 CASSLEGQYTDTQYF
TRBJ2-1 TRBV7-3 CASSPLAGGLQFEQFF
TRBJ2-7 TRBV5-6 CASSFQGAGYEQYF
TRBJ1-3 TRBV2 CASSAGAGNTIYF
TRBJ2-7 TRBV15 CATSRTGVEQYF
TRBJ2-3 TRBV28 CASSPRTSRVYTQYF
TRBJ1-2 TRBV12-5 CASGLAAQGDYGYTF
TRBJ2-7 TRBV15 CATSRVTGYEQYF
TRBJ2-1 TRBV5-1 CASSRSSRAGTSAFYNEQFF
TRBJ2-7 TRBV11-1 CASSLAVGYEQYF
TRBJ1-2 TRBV7-9 CASSSSYGVYGYTF
TRBJ2-7 TRBV5-1 CASREDYEQYF
TRBJ1-4 TRBV2 CASRGLGAPTNEKLFF
TRBJ1-4 TRBV6-5 CASYEQGWNEKLFF
TRBJ2-2 TRBV5-4 CASSLPGGTNTGELFF
TRBJ2-7 TRBV10-1 CATRSGSRRGISYEQYF
TRBJ2-7 TRBV9 CASSVGQEGYEQYF
TRBJ2-3 TRBV6-6 CASSFGLSTDTQYF
TRBJ2-3 TRBV2 CASEGEADTQYF
TRBJ1-3 TRBV19 CASKDRGGNTIYF
TRBJ2-7 TRBV6-6 CASSTGGAQYF
TRBJ2-7 TRBV18 CASSPDRSSYEQYF
TRBJ1-5 TRBV2 CASSEGKGDRQPQHF
TRBJ1-2 TRBV27 CASSLSTSGAGGYTF
TRBJ2-2 TRBV6-1 CASSEQGIASGRYTGELFF
TRBJ1-1 TRBV5-1 CASTRTGTGETEAFF
TRBJ2-3 TRBV27 CASGAGFQVNTQYF
TRBJ2-7 TRBV2 CASSELSPRASGSRYEQYF
TRBJ2-2 TRBV5-6 CASSSGLANGELFF
TRBJ2-7 TRBV28 CASSSPPRGSYEQYF
TRBJ1-6 TRBV7-2 CASRTTGGGYSPLHF
TRBJ1-2 TRBV11-2 CASSSVRGSYGYTF
TRBJ2-3 TRBV7-8 CASSLGTRDTQYF
TRBJ2-2 TRBV4-3 CASSRDRDRSGELFF
TRBJ1-4 TRBV2 CASSGGAENEKLFF
TRBJ2-1 TRBV6-6 CASRGLAEYNEQFF
TRBJ1-5 TRBV19 CASSIGGGAQPQHF
TRBJ1-1 TRBV10-3 CAISARTPGQGKNTEAFF